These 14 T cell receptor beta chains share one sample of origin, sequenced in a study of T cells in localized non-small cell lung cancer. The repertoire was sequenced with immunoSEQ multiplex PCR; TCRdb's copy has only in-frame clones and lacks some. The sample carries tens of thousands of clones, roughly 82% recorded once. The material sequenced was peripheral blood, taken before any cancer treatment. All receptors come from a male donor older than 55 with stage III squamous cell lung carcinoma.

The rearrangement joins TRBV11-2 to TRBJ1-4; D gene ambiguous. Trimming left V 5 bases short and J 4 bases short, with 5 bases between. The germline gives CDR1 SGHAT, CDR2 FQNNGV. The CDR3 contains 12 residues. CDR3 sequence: CASSAFNEKLFF. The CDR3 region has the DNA TGTGCCAGCAGCGCCTTTAATGAAAAACTGTTTTTT. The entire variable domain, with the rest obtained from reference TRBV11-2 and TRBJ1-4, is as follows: EAGVAQSPRYKIIEKRQSVAFWCNPISGHATLYWYQQILGQGPKLLIQFQNNGVVDDSQLPKDRFSAERLKGVDSTLKIQPAKLEDSAVYLCASSAFNEKLFFGSGTQLSVL.

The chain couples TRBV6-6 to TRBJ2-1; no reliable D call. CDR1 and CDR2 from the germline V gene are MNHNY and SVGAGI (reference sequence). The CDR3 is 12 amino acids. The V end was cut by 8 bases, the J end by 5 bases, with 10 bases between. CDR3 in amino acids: CASRYLDNEQFF. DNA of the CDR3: TGTGCCAGCCGATACTTGGACAATGAGCAGTTCTTC.

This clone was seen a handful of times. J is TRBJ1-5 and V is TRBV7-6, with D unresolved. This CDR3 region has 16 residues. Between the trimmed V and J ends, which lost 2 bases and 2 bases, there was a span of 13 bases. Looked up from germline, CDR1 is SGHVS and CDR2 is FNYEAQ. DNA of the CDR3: TGTGCCAGCAGCTTAAGCGCCGGGTCTGGCAATCAGCCCCAGCATTTT. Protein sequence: CASSLSAGSGNQPQHF.

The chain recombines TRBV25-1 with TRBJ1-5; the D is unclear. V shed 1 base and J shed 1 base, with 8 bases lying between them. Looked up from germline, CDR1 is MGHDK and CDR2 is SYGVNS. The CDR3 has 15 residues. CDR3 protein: CASSESSGSNQPQHF. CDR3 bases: TGTGCCAGCAGTGAATCGTCGGGAAGCAATCAGCCCCAGCATTTT. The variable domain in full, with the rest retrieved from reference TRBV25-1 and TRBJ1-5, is EADIYQTPRYLVIGTGKKITLECSQTMGHDKMYWYQQDPGMELHLIHYSYGVNSTEKGDLSSESTVSRIRTEHFPLTLESARPSHTSQYLCASSESSGSNQPQHFGDGTRLSIL.

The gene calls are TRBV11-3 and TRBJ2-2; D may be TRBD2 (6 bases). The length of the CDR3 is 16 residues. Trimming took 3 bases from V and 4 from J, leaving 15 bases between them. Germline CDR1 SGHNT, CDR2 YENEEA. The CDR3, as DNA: TGTGCCAGCAGCTTCAGAGGGGAAGCGGGCACCGGGGAGCTGTTTTTT. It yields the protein CASSFRGEAGTGELFF.

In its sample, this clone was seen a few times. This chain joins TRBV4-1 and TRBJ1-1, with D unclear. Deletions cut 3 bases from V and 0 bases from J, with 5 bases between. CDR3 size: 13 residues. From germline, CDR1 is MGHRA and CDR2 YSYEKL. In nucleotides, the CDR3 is TGCGCCAGCAGCCAGGGGATGAACACTGAAGCTTTCTTT. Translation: CASSQGMNTEAFF.

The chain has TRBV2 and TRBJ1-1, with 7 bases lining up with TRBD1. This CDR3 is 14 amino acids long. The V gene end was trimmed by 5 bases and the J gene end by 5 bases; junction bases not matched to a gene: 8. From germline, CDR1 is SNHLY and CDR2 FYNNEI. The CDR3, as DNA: TGTGCCAGCAGTTCCCTGACAGGGAGGACTGAAGCTTTCTTT. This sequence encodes CASSSLTGRTEAFF.

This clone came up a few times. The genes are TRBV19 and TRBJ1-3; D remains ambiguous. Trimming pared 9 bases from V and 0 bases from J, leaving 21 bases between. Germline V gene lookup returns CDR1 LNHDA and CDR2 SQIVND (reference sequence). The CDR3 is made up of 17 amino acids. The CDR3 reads CASENKGFEDSGNTIYF. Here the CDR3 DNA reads TGTGCCAGCGAAAATAAAGGGTTCGAAGACTCTGGAAACACCATATATTTT.

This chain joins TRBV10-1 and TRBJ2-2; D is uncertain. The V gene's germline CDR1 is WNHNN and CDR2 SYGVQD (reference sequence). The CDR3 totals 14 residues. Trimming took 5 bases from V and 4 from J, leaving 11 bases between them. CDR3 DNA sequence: TGCGCCAGCAGTCCTCCTAGTTCCACCGGGGAGCTGTTTTTT. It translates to CASSPPSSTGELFF.

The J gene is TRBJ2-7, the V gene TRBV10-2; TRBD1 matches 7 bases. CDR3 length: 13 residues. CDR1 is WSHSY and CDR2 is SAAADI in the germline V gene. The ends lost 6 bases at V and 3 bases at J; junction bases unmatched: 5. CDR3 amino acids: CASRRQGLYEQYF. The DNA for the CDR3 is TGCGCCAGCAGAAGACAGGGCCTCTACGAGCAGTACTTC.

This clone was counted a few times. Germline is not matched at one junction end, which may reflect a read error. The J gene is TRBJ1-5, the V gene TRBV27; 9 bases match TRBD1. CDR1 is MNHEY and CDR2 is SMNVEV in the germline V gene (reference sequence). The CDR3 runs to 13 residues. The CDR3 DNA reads TGTGCCAGCAGTACAGGGGGCAAACAGCCCCAGCATTTT. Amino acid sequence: CASSTGGKQPQHF.

The CDR3 spells CASSPVMTEAFF. CDR3 DNA: TGTGCCAGCTCACCGGTTATGACTGAAGCTTTCTTT. The rearrangement links TRBV18 to TRBJ1-1; D is ambiguous. This CDR3 region has 12 residues. V shed 3 bases and J shed 5 bases, with 7 bases lying between them. CDR1 and CDR2 (germline): KGHSH, LQKENI. Full variable domain (outside the CDR3, taken from reference TRBV18 and TRBJ1-1): NAGVMQNPRHLVRRRGQEARLRCSPMKGHSHVYWYRQLPEEGLKFMVYLQKENIIDESGMPKERFSAEFPKEGPSILRIQQVVRGDSAAYFCASSPVMTEAFFGQGTRLTVV.

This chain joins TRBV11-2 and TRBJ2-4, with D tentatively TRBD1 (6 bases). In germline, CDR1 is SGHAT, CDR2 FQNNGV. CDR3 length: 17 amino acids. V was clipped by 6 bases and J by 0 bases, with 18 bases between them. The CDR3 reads CASSFATGLVAKNIQYF. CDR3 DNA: TGTGCCAGCAGTTTCGCTACAGGGCTTGTAGCCAAAAACATTCAGTACTTC.

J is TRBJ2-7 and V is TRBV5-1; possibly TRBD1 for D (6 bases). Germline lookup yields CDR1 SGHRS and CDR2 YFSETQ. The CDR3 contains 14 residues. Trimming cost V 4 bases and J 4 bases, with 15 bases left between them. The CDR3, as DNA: TGCGCCAGCAGCGATCCGACAGGCAAATACGAGCAGTACTTC. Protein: CASSDPTGKYEQYF. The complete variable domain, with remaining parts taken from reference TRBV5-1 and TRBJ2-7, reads KAGVTQTPRYLIKTRGQQVTLSCSPISGHRSVSWYQQTPGQGLQFLFEYFSETQRNKGNFPGRFSGRQFSNSRSEMNVSTLELGDSALYLCASSDPTGKYEQYFGPGTRLTVT.